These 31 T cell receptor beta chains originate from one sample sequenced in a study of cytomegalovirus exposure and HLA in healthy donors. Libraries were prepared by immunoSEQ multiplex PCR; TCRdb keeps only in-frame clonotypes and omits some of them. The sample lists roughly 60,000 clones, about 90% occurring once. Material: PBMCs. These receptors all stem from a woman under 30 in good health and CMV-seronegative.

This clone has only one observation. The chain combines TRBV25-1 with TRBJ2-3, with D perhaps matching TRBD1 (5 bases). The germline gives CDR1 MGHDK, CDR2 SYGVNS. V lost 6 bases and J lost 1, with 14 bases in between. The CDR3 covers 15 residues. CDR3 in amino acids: CASSQGIRRTDTQYF. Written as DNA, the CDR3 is TGTGCCAGCAGCCAGGGTATCCGCCGCACAGATACGCAGTATTTT.

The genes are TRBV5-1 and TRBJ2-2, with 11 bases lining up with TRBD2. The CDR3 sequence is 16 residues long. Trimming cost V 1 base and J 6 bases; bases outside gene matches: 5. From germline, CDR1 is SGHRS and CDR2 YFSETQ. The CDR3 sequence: CASSLTSGSAPGELFF. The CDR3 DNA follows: TGCGCCAGCAGCTTGACTAGCGGGAGTGCCCCCGGGGAGCTGTTTTTT.

The DNA for the CDR3 is TGTGCCAGCAGTCGAACCTATTTGGACAGGGGAGGCGGCTACACCTTC. Its protein product is CASSRTYLDRGGGYTF. The J gene is TRBJ1-2, the V gene TRBV2; 9 nucleotides match TRBD1. In germline, CDR1 is SNHLY, CDR2 FYNNEI. V shed 5 bases and J 8 bases; nucleotides not matched to a gene: 15. The CDR3 extends over 16 amino acids.

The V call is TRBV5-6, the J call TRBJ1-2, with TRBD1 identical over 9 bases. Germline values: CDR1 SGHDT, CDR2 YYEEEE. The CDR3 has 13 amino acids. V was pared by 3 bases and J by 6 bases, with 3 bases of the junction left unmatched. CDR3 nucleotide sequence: TGTGCCAGCAGCTCTGGACAGGGGCATGGCTACACCTTC. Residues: CASSSGQGHGYTF.

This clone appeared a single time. The chain's CDR3 is CSASGGTEHGYTF. The CDR3 region has the DNA TGCAGCGCATCTGGGGGGACAGAACATGGCTACACCTTC. This chain joins TRBV29-1 and TRBJ1-2; 7 bases line up with TRBD1. The CDR3 extends over 13 amino acids. The V segment lost 7 bases and the J segment 6 bases; nucleotides outside the gene matches: 11. CDR1 and CDR2 (germline): SQVTM, ANQGSEA. Full variable domain (remainder filled in from reference TRBV29-1 and TRBJ1-2): SAVISQKPSRDICQRGTSLTIQCQVDSQVTMMFWYRQQPGQSLTLIATANQGSEATYESGFVIDKFPISRPNLTFSTLTVSNMSPEDSSIYLCSASGGTEHGYTFGSGTRLTVV.

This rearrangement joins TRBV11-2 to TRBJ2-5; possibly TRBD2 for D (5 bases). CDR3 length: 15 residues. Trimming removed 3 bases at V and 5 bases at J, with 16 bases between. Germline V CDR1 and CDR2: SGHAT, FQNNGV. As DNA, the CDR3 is TGTGCCAGCAGCTTTAAGTTAAGGCGGGCGGAGACCCAGTACTTC. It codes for CASSFKLRRAETQYF.

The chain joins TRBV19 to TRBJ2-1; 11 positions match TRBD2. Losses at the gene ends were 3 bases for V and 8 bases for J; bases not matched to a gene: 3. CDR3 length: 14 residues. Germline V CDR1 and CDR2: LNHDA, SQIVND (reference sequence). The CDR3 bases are TGTGCCAGTAGTATTACTAGCGGGGGCGATGAGCAGTTCTTC. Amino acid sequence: CASSITSGGDEQFF.

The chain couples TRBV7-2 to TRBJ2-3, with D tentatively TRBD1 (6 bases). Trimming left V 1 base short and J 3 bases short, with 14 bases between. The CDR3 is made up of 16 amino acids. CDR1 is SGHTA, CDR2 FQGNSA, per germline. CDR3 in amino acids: CASSLVGTLVTDTQYF. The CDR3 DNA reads TGTGCCAGCAGCTTAGTGGGGACACTAGTAACAGATACGCAGTATTTT.

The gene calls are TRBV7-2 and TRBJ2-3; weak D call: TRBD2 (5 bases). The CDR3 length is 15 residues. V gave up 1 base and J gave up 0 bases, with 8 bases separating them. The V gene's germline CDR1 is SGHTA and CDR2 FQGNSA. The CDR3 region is CASSLGGLSTDTQYF. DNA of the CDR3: TGTGCCAGCAGCTTAGGAGGACTGAGCACAGATACGCAGTATTTT.

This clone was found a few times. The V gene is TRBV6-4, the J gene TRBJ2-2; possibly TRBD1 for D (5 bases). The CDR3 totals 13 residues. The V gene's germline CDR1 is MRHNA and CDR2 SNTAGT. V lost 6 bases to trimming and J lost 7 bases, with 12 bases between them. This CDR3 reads CASRKQDSGELFF. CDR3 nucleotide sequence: TGTGCCAGCAGAAAACAAGACAGCGGGGAGCTGTTTTTT.

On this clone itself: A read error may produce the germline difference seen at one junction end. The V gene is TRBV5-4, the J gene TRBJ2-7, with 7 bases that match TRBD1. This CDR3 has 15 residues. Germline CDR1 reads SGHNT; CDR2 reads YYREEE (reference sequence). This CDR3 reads CASSFPGDRIYDRDF. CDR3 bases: TGTGCCAGCAGCTTTCCAGGGGACAGAATCTACGATAGGGACTTC.

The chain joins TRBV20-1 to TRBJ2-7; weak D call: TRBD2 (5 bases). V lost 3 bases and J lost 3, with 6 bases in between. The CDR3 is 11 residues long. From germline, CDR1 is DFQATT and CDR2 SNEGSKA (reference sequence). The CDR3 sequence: CSARGDYEQYF. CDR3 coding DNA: TGCAGTGCTAGGGGAGACTACGAGCAGTACTTC.

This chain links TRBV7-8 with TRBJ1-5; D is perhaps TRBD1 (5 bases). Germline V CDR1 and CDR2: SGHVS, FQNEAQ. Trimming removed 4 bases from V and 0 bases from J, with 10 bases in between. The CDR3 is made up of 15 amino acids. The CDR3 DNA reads TGTGCCAGCAGCTCGACAGCGTATAGCAATCAGCCCCAGCATTTT. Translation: CASSSTAYSNQPQHF.

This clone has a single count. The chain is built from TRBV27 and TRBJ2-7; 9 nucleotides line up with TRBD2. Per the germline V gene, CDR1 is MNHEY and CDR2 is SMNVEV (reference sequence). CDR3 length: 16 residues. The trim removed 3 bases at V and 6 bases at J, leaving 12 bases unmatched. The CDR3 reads CASSLSEPGLASEQYF. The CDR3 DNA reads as TGTGCCAGCAGTTTGTCCGAACCGGGACTAGCAAGCGAGCAGTACTTC.

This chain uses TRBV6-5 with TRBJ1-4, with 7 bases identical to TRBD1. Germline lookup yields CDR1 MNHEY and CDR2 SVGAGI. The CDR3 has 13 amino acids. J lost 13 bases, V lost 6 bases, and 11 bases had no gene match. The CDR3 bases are TGTGCCAGCAGCCCTGGACAGGTCCGCTCACTGTTTTTT. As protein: CASSPGQVRSLFF.

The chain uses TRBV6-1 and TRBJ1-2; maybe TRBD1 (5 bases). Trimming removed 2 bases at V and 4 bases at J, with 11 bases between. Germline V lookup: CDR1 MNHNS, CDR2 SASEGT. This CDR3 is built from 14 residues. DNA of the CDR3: TGTGCCAGCAGTGAACGAAGACAGCTCTATGGCTACACCTTC. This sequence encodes CASSERRQLYGYTF.

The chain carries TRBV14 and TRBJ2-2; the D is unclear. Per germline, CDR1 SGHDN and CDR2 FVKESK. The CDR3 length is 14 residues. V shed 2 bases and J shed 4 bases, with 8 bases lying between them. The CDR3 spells CASSQSLSTGELFF. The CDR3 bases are TGTGCCAGCAGCCAAAGTCTTAGCACCGGGGAGCTGTTTTTT.

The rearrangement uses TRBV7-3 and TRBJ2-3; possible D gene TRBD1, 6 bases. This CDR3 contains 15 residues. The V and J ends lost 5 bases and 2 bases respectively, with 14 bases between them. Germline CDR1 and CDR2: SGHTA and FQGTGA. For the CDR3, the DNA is TGTGCCAGCAGCAACGACAGGACCCCCACAGATACGCAGTATTTT. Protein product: CASSNDRTPTDTQYF.

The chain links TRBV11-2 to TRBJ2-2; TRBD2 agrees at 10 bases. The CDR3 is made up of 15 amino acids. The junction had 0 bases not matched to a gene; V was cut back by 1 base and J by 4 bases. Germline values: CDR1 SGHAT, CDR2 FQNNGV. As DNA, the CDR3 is TGTGCCAGCAGCTTAGGACTAGCGGGCACCGGGGAGCTGTTTTTT. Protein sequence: CASSLGLAGTGELFF.

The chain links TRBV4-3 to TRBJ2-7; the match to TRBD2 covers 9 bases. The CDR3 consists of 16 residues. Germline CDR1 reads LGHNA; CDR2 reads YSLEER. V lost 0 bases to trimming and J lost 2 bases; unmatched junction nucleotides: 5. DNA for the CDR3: TGCGCCAGCAGCCAAGATGCGACTAGCGGACCCTACGAGCAGTACTTC. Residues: CASSQDATSGPYEQYF.

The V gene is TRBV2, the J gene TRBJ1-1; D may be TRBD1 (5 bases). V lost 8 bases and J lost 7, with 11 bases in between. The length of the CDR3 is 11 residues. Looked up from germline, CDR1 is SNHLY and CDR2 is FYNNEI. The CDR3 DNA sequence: TGTGCCAGCCGGGGGAGCGGTGAAGCTTTCTTT. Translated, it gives CASRGSGEAFF.

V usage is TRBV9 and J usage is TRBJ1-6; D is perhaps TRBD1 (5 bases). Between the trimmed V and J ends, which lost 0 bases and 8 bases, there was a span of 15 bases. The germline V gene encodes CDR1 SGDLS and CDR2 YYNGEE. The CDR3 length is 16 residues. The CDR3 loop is CASSVGLRALDSPLHF. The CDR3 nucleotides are TGTGCCAGCAGCGTAGGGCTCAGGGCTTTGGATTCACCCCTCCACTTT.

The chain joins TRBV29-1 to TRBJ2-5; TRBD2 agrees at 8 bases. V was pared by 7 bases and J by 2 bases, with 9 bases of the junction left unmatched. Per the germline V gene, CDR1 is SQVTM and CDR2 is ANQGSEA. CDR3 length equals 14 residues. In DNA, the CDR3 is TGCAGCGCGACCGGGAGGGGAGGTCAAGAGACCCAGTACTTC. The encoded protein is CSATGRGGQETQYF.

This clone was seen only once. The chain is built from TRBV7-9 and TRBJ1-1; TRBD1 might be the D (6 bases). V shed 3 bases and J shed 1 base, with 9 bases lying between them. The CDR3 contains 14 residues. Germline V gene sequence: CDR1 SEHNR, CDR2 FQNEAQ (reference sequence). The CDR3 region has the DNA TGTGCCAGCAGCTTGGCAGGGGCGAACACTGAAGCTTTCTTT. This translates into CASSLAGANTEAFF.

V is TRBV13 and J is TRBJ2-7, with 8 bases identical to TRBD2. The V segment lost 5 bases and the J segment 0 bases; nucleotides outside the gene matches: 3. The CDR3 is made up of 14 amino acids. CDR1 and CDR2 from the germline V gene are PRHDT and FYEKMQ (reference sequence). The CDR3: CASSREGTSYEQYF. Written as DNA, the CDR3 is TGTGCCAGCAGCCGGGAGGGCACCTCCTACGAGCAGTACTTC.

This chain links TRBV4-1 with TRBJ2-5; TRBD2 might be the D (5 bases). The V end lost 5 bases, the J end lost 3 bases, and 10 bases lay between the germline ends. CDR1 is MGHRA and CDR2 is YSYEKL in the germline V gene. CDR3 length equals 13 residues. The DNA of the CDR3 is TGCGCCAGCAGCTCGGGGTCCGAAGAGACCCAGTACTTC. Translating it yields CASSSGSEETQYF.

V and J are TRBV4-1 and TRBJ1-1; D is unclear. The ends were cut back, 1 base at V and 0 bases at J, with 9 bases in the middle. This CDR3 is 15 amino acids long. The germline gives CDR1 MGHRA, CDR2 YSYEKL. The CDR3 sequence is CASSQANQMNTEAFF. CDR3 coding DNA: TGCGCCAGCAGCCAAGCGAATCAGATGAACACTGAAGCTTTCTTT.

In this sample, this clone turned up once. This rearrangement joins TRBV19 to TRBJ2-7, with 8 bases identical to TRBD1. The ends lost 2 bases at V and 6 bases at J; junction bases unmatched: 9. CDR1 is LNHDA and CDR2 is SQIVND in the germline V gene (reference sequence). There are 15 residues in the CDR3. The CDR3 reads CASSITGQGDREQYF. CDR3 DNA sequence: TGTGCCAGTAGTATAACCGGACAGGGAGATCGCGAGCAGTACTTC.

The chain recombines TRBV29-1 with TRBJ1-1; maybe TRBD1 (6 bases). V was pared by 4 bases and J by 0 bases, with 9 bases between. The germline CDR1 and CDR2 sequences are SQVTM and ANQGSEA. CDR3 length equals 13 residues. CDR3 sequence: CSVVGAVNTEAFF. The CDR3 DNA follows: TGCAGCGTTGTGGGGGCAGTGAACACTGAAGCTTTCTTT.

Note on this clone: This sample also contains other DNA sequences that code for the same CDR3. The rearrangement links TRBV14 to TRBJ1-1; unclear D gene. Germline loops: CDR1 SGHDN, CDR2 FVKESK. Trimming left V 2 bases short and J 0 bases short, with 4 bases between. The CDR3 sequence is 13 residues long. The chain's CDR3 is CASSQNMNTEAFF. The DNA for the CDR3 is TGTGCCAGCAGCCAAAACATGAACACTGAAGCTTTCTTT.

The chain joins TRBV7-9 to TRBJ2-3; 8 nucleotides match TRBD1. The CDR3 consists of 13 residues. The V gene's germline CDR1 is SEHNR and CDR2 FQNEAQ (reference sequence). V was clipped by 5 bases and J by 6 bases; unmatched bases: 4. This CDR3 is CASSRTGSDTQYF. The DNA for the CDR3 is TGTGCCAGCAGCAGGACAGGGTCGGATACGCAGTATTTT.